This TCR beta chain was observed in a study of cytomegalovirus exposure and HLA in healthy donors. At the level of the study: The 90 to 150 validation repertoires and the roughly 700 first-cohort repertoires shared a platform, a later analysis reported.

Whole-study results and caveats: Most TCR sequences proved rare, with some public TCRs found in many donors. Within the 90 to 150 validation repertoires, first-cohort TCR clusters tended to co-occur, according to a later analysis.

Of note for this clone: What it binds is not known.

The assay was immunoSEQ multiplex PCR, and TCRdb's table has in-frame clones only and misses some. This table has 100,000 to 120,000 clones, approximately 87% appearing once. With V trimmed by 5 bases and J by 4 bases, 5 bases remained unmatched. Germline V lookup: CDR1 SGHDT, CDR2 YYEEEE. The CDR3 runs 13 residues. The gene calls are TRBV5-6 and TRBJ1-1; 7 nucleotides line up with TRBD1. The source material was PBMCs. This receptor was obtained from a woman aged 25-40 years in good health and CMV-seropositive. As DNA, the CDR3 is TGTGCCAGCAGGAGACAGGGTGGCACTGAAGCTTTCTTT. Its translation: CASRRQGGTEAFF.